This entry is about one TCR beta chain. The antigen this receptor binds is unknown. No clone much larger than this one lies a single base away; base qualities are absent. The sample belongs to a study of blood T cell repertoires in COVID-19 (dated by TCRdb to the early 2020s). A note on the overall study: Samples covering the acute and convalescent phases of COVID-19 were provided by collaborators in the United States, Italy and Spain. The prospective study material was composed of cDNA or gDNA derived from T cells, B-cell-depleted T cells, or PBMCs. The samples were drawn from the first 160 participants of the ongoing ImmuneRACE study and from under 1,500 subjects provided by 6 global collaborators. The repertoires were released in a freely available public database intended as a resource for research on the immune response to SARS-CoV-2. A de-identified subject ID, COVID-19 status, age in years and sex were almost always included in the sample metadata. The dataset comprised deeply sampled blood TCRbeta repertoires from subjects exposed to, actively infected with, or recovered from COVID-19. Where available, HLA class I and class II types were taken from metadata supplied by the sample provider and were not determined by assay-based typing. Beyond this particular receptor, the publication reports: Clinical and demographic metadata were provided uncurated, with the amount varying by source and participant.

From its cysteine to its phenylalanine, the CDR3 spans 15 amino acids. The kept DNA is CDR3 alone, 45 bases in frame from the first base. CDR1 and CDR2 are read off the germline V gene as MRHNA and SNTAGT. Unmatched junction bases come to 5, with V trimmed by 4 bases and J by 5 bases. The collaborating institutions used their own protocols to collect whole blood in K2EDTA tubes. For TCRbeta analysis, collaborators shipped samples as frozen whole blood, isolated PBMCs, or DNA extracted from either of those sample types. The immunoSEQ Assay, a bias-controlled multiplex PCR, was used to amplify TCRbeta CDR3 regions from genomic DNA. The authors processed their data as follows. The number of nucleated cells in each sample was estimated by amplification of reference gene primers within the assay. To quantify the absolute abundance of each unique TCRbeta CDR3 rearrangement, sequence reads were collapsed and filtered. For each sample, productive Simpson clonality was calculated by taking the square root of Simpson's diversity index across productive rearrangements. The table was pulled from immuneACCESS by TCRdb, which kept in-frame rearrangements only. Such tables lose some clones; where checked, under half of the loss comes from unresolved V genes, and the rest has no known cause. V, J and clone size reflect that table, while D and trimming were determined from the DNA. In this sample the table shows tens of thousands of clones, roughly 80% of which occur a single time. The biggest ten clones account for over 25% of the sample.

The sequence joins TRBV6-4 to TRBJ2-5, and TRBD1 matches 12 of the central bases. The TCR sequence derives from a human donor in a cohort sampled during active COVID-19. The sequenced material came from peripheral blood. The DNA sequence is given as TGTGCCAGCAGTGCAGGGACAGGGGGCGAGGAGACCCAGTACTTC. Its protein reads: CASSAGTGGEETQYF.